This T cell receptor (beta chain) was profiled in a study of control samples from healthy donors and cancer patients. This table comes from immunoSEQ multiplex PCR, and its TCRdb copy is limited to in-frame clones, with some not included. This table holds 150,000 to 200,000 clones, 80% to 90% found once. Trimming left V 6 bases short and J 6 bases short, with 9 bases between. In germline, CDR1 is MDHEN, CDR2 SYDVKM. The CDR3 contains 11 residues. The sequence was collected from a man aged 30 to 45 in good health. The sequencing input was blood. The genes are TRBV28 and TRBJ2-7, with unresolved D. The CDR3: CASSIKGEQYF. The CDR3 nucleotides read TGTGCCAGCAGCATAAAGGGCGAGCAGTACTTC.